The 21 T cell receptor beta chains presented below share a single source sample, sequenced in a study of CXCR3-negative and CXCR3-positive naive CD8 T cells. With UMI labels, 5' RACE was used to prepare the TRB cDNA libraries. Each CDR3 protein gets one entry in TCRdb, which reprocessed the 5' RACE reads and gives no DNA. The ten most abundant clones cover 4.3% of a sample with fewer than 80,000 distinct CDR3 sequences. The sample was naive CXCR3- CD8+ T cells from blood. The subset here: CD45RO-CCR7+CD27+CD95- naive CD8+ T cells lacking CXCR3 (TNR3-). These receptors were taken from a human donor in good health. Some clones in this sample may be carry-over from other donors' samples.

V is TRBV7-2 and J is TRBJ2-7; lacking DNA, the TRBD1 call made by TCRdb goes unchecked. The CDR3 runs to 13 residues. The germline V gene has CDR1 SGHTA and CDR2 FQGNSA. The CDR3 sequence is CASSLWDSYEQYF.

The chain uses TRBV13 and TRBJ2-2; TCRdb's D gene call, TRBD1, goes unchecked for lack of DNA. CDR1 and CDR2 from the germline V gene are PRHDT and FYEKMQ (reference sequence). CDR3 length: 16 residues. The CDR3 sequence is CASSSQGVLNTGELFF.

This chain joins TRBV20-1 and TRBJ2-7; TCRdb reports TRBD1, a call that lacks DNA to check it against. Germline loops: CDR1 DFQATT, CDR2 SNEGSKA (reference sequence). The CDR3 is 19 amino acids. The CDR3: CSARPPRPVPGQVAYEQYF.

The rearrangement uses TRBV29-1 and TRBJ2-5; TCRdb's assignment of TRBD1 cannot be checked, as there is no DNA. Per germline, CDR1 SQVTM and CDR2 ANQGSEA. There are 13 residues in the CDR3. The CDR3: CSVEGQRRETQYF.

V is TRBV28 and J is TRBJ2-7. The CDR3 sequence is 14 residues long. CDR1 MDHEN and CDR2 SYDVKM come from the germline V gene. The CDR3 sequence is CASSLSVIPYEQYF.

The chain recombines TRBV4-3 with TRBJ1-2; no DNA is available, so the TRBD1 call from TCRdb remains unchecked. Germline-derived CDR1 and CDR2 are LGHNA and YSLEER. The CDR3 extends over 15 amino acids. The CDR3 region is CASSQDRRDNYGYTF.

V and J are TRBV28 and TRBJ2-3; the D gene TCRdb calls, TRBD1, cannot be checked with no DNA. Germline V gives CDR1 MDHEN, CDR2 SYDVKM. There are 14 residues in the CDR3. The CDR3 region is CASSSGPGTDTQYF.

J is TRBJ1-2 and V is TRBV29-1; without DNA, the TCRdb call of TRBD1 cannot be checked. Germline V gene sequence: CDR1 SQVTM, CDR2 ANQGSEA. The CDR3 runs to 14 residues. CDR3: CSVTTGAVSYGYTF.

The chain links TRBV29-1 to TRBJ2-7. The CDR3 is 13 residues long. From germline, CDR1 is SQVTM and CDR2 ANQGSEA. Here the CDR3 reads CSVSPGPTYEQYF.

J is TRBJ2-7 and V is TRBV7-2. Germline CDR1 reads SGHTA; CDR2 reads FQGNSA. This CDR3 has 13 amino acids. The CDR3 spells CASSFTETYEQYF.

CDR3 protein: CASSSTGTDTDTQYF. This chain uses TRBV7-3 with TRBJ2-3; TCRdb indicates TRBD1, and absent DNA this call remains unverified. CDR1 and CDR2 (germline): SGHTA, FQGTGA. The CDR3 is 15 amino acids.

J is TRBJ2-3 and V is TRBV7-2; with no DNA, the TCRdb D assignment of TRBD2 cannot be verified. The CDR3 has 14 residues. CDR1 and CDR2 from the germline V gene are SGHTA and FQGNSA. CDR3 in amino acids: CASSKSGVTDTQYF. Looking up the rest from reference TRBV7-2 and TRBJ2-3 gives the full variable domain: GAGVSQSPSNKVTEKGKDVELRCDPISGHTALYWYRQSLGQGLEFLIYFQGNSAPDKSGLPSDRFSAERTGGSVSTLTIQRTQQEDSAVYLCASSKSGVTDTQYFGPGTRLTVL.

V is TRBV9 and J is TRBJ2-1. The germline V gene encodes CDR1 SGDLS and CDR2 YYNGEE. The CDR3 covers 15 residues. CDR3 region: CASSAPGLGGNEQFF.

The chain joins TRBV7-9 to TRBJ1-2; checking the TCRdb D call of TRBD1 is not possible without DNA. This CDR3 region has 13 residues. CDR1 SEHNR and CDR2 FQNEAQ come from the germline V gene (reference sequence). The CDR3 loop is CASSPPGDYGYTF.

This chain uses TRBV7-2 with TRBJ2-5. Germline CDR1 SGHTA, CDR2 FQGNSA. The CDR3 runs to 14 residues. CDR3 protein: CASSLSIAAETQYF.

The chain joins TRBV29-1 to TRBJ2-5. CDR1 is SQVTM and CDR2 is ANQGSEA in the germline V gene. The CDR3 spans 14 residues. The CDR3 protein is CSGTQRALQETQYF.

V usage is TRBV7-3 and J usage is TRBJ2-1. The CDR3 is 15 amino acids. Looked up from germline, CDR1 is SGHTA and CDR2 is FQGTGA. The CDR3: CASSLGLHRDNEQFF.

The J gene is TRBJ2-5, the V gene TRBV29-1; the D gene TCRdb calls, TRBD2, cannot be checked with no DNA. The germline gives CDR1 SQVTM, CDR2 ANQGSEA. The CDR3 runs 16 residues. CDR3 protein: CSVEEGSSGRWETQYF.

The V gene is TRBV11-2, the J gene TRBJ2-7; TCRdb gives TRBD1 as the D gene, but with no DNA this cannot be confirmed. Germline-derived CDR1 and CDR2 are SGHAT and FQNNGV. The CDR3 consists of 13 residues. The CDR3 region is CASSLGDAYEQYF.

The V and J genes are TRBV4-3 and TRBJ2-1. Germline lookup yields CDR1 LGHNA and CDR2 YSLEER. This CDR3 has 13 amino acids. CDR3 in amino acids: CASSQESLNEQFF.

The chain's CDR3 is CSASIRGPDTQYF. The chain couples TRBV20-1 to TRBJ2-3. The CDR3 runs to 13 residues. CDR1 DFQATT and CDR2 SNEGSKA come from the germline V gene (reference sequence).